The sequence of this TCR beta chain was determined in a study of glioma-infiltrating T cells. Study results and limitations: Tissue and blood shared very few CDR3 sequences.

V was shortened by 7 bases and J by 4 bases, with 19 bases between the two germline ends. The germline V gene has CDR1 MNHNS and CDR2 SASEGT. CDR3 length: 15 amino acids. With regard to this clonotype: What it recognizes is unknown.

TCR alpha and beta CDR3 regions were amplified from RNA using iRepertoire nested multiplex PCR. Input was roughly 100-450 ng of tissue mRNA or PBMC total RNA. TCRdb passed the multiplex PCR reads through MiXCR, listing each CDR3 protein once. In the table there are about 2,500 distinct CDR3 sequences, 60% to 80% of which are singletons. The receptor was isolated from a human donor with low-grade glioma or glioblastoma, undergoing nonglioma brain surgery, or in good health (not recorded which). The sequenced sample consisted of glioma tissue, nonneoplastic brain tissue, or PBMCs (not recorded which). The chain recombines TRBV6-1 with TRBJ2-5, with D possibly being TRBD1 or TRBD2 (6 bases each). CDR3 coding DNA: TGTGCCAGCACAGCCCCGGGGAAGGGGGGAGAGACCCAGTACTTC. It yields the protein CASTAPGKGGETQYF.